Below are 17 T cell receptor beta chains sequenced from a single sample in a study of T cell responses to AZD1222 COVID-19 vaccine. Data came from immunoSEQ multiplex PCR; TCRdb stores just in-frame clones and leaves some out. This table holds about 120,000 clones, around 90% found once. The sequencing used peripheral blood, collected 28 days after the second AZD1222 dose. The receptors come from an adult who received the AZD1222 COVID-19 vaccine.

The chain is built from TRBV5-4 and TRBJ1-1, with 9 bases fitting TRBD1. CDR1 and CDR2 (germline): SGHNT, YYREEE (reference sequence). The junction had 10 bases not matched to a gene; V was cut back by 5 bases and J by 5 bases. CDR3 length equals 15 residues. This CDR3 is CASRPMGDRGTEAFF. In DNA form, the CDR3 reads TGTGCCAGCAGGCCGATGGGAGACAGGGGGACTGAAGCTTTCTTT.

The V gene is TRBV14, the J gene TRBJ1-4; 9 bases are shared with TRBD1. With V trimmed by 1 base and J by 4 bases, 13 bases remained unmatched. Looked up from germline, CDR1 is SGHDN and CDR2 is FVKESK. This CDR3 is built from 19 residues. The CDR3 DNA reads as TGTGCCAGCAGCCAAGGCCCCGGCTTCGGGACAGGGTTTAATGAAAAACTGTTTTTT. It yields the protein CASSQGPGFGTGFNEKLFF.

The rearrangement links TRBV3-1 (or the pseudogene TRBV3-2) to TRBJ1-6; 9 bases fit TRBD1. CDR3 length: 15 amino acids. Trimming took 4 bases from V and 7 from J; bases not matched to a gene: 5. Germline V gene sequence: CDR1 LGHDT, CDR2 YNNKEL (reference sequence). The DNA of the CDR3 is TGTGCCAGCAGCCGGGGGACAGGGTTGAATTCACCCCTCCACTTT. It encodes CASSRGTGLNSPLHF.

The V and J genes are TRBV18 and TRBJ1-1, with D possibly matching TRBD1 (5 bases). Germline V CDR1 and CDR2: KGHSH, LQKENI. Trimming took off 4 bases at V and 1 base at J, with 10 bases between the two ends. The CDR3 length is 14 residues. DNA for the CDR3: TGTGCCAGCTCACAGGGGATGGGGAACACTGAAGCTTTCTTT. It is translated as CASSQGMGNTEAFF.

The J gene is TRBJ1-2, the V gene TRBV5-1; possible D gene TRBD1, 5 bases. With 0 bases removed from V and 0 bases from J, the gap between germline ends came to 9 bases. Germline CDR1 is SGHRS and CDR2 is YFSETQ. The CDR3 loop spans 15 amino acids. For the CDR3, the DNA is TGCGCCAGCAGCTTGGAACCGGGGGCTAACTATGGCTACACCTTC. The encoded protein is CASSLEPGANYGYTF.

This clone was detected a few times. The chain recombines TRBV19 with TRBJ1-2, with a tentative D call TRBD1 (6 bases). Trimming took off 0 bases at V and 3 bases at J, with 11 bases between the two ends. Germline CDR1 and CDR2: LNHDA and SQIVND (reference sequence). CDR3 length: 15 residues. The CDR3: CASSIDKTGHYGYTF. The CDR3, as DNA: TGTGCCAGTAGTATAGATAAAACAGGGCACTATGGCTACACCTTC.

The CDR3 sequence is CASSTYWDRVGNTIYF. In DNA form, the CDR3 reads TGTGCCAGCAGCACCTACTGGGACAGGGTTGGAAACACCATATATTTT. V usage is TRBV21-1 and J usage is TRBJ1-3; the table's TRBD1 call for D was not verified on the DNA. TRBV21-1 is shown as a pseudogene. This CDR3 comprises 16 residues.

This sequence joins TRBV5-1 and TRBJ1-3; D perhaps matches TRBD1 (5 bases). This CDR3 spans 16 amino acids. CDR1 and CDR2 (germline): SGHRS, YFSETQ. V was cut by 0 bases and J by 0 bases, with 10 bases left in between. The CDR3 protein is CASSLGQMSSGNTIYF. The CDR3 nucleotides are TGCGCCAGCAGCTTGGGACAGATGAGCTCTGGAAACACCATATATTTT.

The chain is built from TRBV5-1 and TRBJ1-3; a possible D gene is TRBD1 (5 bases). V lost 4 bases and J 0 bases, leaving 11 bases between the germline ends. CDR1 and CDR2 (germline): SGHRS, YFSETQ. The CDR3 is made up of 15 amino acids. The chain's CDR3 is CASSLTGPSGNTIYF. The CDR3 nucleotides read TGCGCCAGCAGCCTAACAGGACCCTCTGGAAACACCATATATTTT.

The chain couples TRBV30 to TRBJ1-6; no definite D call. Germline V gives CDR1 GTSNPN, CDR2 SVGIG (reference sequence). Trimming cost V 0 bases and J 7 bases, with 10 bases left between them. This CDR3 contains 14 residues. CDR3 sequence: CAWSVARGNSPLHF. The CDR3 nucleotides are TGTGCCTGGAGTGTAGCTCGGGGAAATTCACCCCTCCACTTT. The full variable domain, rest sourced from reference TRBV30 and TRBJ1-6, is SQTIHQWPATLVQPVGSPLSLECTVEGTSNPNLYWYRQAAGRGLQLLFYSVGIGQISSEVPQNLSASRPQDRQFILSSKKLLLSDSGFYLCAWSVARGNSPLHFGNGTRLTVT.

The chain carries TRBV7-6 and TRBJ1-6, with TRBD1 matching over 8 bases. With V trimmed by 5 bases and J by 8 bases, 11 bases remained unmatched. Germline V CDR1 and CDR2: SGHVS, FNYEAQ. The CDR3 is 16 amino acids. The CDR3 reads CASSLQSGGLDSPLHF. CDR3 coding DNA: TGTGCCAGCAGCCTTCAATCAGGGGGCCTAGATTCACCCCTCCACTTT. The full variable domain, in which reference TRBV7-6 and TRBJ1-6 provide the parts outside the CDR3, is GAGVSQSPRYKVTKRGQDVALRCDPISGHVSLYWYRQALGQGPEFLTYFNYEAQQDKSGLPNDRFSAERPEGSISTLTIQRTEQRDSAMYRCASSLQSGGLDSPLHFGNGTRLTVT.

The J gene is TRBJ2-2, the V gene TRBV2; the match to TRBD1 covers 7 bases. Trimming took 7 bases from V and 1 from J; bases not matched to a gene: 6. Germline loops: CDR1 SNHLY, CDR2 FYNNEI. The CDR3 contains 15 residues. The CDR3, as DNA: TGTGCCAGCACCGGGACAGCTTTGAACACCGGGGAGCTGTTTTTT. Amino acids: CASTGTALNTGELFF.

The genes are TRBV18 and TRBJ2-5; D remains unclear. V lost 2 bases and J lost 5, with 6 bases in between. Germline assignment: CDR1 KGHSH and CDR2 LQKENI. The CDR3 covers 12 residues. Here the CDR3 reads CASSPMGETQYF. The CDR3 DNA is TGTGCCAGCTCACCAATGGGGGAGACCCAGTACTTC.

CDR3 coding DNA: TGTGCCAGCAGTGGCGGACCCCTATCTCAGTTCTTC. It is translated as CASSGGPLSQFF. The genes are TRBV28 and TRBJ2-1; D is ambiguous. The CDR3 runs to 12 residues. V lost 5 bases and J 13 bases, leaving 15 bases between the germline ends. CDR1 MDHEN and CDR2 SYDVKM come from the germline V gene. Variable domain in full (rest from reference TRBV28 and TRBJ2-1): DVKVTQSSRYLVKRTGEKVFLECVQDMDHENMFWYRQDPGLGLRLIYFSYDVKMKEKGDIPEGYSVSREKKERFSLILESASTNQTSMYLCASSGGPLSQFFGPGTRLTVL.

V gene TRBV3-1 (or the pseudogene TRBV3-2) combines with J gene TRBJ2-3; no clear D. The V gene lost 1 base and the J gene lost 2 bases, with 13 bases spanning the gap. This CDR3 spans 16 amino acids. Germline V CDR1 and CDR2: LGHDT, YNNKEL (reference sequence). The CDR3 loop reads CASSQAYLIPTDTQYF. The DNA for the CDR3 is TGTGCCAGCAGCCAAGCGTACCTAATTCCCACAGATACGCAGTATTTT.

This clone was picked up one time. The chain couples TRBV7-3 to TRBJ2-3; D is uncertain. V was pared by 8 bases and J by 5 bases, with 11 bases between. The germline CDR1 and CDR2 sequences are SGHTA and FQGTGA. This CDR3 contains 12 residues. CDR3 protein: CASGTFGDTQYF. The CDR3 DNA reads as TGTGCCAGCGGTACATTCGGAGATACGCAGTATTTT.

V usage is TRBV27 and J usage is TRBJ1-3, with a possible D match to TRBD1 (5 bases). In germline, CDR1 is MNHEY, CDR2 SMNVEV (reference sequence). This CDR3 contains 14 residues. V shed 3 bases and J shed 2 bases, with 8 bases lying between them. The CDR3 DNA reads TGTGCCAGCAGTTTTGCAGGGCCTGGAAACACCATATATTTT. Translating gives CASSFAGPGNTIYF.